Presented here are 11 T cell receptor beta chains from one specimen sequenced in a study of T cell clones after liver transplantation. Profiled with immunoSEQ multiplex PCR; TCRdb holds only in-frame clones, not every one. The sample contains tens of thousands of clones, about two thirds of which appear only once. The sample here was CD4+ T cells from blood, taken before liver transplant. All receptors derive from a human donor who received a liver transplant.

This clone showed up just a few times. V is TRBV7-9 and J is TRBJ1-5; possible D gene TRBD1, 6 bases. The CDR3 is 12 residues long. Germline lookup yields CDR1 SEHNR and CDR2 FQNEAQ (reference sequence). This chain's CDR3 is CLTGRDNQPQHF. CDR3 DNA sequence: TGTCTGACAGGAAGGGACAATCAGCCCCAGCATTTT.

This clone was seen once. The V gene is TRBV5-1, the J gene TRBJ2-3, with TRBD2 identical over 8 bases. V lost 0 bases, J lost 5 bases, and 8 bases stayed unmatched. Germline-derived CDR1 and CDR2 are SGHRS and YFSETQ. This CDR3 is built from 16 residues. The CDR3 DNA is TGCGCCAGCAGCTTGGCCTTTAGCGGGGTGGAAGATACGCAGTATTTT. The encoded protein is CASSLAFSGVEDTQYF.

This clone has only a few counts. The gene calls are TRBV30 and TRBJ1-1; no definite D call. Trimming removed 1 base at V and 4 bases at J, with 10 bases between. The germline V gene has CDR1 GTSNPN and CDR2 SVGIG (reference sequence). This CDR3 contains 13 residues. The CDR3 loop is CAWSGVRGTEAFF. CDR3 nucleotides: TGTGCCTGGAGTGGGGTCCGGGGCACTGAAGCTTTCTTT.

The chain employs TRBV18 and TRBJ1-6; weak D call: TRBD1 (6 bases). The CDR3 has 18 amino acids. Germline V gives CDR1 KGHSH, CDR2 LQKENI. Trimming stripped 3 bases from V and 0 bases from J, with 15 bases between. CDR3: CASSPAQGTSSYNSPLHF. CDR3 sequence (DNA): TGTGCCAGCTCACCCGCCCAGGGGACCAGCTCCTATAATTCACCCCTCCACTTT.

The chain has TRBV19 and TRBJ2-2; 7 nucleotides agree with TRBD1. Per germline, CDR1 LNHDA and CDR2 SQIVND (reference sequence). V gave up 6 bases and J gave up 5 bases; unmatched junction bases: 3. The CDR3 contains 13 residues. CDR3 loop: CASRPGQTGELFF. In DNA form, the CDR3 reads TGTGCCAGTAGACCGGGACAGACCGGGGAGCTGTTTTTT.

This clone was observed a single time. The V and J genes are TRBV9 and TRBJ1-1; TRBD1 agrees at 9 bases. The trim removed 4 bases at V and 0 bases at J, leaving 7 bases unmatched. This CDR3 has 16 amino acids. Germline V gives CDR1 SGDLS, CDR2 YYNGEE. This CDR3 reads CASSIAGQGLNTEAFF. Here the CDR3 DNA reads TGTGCCAGCAGCATTGCAGGACAGGGGCTGAACACTGAAGCTTTCTTT. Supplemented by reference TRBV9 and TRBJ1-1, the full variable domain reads DSGVTQTPKHLITATGQRVTLRCSPRSGDLSVYWYQQSLDQGLQFLIQYYNGEERAKGNILERFSAQQFPDLHSELNLSSLELGDSALYFCASSIAGQGLNTEAFFGQGTRLTVV.

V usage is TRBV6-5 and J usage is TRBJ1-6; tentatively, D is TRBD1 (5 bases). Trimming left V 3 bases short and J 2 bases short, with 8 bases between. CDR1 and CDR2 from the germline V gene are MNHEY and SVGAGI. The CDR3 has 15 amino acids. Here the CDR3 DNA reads TGTGCCAGCAGTTATAGACAGCCCTATAATTCACCCCTCCACTTT. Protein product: CASSYRQPYNSPLHF.

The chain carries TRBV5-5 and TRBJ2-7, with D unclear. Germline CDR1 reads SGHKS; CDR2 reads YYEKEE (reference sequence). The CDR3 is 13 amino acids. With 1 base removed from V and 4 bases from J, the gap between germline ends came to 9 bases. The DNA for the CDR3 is TGTGCCAGCAGCTTGCAGGCCGTATACGAGCAGTACTTC. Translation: CASSLQAVYEQYF.

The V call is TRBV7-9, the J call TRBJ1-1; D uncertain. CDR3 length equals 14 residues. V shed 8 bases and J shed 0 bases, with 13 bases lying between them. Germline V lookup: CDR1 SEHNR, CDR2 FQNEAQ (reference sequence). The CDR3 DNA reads TGTGCCAGCGGATCGAAACAGATGAACACTGAAGCTTTCTTT. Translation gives CASGSKQMNTEAFF.

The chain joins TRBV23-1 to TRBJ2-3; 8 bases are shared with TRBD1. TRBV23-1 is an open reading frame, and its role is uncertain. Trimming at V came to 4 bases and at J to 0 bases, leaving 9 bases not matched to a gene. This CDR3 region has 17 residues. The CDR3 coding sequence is TGCGCCAGCAGTCCTGGACAGGGAGATCCTAGCACAGATACGCAGTATTTT. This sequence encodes CASSPGQGDPSTDTQYF.

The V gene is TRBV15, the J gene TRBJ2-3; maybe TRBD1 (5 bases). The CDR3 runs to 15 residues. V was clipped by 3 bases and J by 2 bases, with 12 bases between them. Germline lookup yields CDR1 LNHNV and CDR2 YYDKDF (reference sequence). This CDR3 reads CATSRTATVTDTQYF. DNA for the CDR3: TGTGCCACCAGCAGGACAGCGACTGTCACAGATACGCAGTATTTT.